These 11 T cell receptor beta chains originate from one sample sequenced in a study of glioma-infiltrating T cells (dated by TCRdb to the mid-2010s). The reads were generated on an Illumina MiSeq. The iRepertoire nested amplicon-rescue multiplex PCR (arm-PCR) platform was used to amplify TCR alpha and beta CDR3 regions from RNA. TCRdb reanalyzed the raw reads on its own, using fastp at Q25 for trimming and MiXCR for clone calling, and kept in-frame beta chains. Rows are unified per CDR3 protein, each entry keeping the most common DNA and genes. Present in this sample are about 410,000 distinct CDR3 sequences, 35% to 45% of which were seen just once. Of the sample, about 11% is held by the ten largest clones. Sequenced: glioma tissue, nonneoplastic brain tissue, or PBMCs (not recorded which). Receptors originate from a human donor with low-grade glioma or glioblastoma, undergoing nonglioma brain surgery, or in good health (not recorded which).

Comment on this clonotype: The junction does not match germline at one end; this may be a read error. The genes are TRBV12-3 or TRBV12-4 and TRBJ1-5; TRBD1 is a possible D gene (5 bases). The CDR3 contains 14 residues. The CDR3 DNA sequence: TGTGCCAGCAGTTCAGCGGGGCAAGGGCAGCTCCAGCATTTT. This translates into CASSSAGQGQLQHF.

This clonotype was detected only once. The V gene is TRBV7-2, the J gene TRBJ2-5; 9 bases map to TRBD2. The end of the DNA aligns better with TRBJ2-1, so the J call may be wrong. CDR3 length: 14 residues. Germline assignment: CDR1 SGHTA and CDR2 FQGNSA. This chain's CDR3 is CASSHISGSNEQFF. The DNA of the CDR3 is TGTGCCAGCAGCCATATTAGCGGGAGCAATGAGCAGTTCTTC.

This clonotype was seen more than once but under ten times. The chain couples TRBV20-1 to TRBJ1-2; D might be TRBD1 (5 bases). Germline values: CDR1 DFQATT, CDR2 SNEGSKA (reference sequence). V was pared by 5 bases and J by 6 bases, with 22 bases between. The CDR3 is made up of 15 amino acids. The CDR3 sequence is CSAPDTTRGIHGYTF. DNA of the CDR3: TGCAGTGCTCCGGACACCACGAGAGGTATACATGGCTACACCTTC.

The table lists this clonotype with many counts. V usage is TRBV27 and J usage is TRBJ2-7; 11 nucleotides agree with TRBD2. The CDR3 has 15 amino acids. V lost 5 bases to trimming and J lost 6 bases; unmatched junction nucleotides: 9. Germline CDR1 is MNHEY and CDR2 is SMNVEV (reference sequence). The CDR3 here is CASSIIAGGPSEQYF. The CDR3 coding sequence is TGTGCCAGCAGTATCATAGCGGGAGGGCCTTCCGAGCAGTACTTC.

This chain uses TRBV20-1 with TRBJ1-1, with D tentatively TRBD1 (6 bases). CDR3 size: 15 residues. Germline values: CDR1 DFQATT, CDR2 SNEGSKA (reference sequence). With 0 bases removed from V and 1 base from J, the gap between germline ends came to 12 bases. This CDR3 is CSARDIGQQNTEAFF. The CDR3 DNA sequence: TGCAGTGCTAGAGATATCGGACAGCAGAACACTGAAGCTTTCTTT.

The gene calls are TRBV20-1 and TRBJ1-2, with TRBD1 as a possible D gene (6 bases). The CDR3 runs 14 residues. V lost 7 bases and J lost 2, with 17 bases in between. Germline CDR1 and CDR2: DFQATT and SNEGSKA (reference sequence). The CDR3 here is CSEEGLQGNYGYTF. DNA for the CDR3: TGCAGTGAAGAGGGGCTTCAGGGGAACTATGGCTACACCTTC.

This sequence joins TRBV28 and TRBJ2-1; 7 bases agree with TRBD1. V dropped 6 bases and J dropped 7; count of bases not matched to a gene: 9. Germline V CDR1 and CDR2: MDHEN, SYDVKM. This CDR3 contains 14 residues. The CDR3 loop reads CASRLDRWSNEQFF. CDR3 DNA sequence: TGTGCCAGCAGGCTGGACAGGTGGTCGAATGAGCAGTTCTTC. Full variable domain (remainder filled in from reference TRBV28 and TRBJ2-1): DVKVTQSSRYLVKRTGEKVFLECVQDMDHENMFWYRQDPGLGLRLIYFSYDVKMKEKGDIPEGYSVSREKKERFSLILESASTNQTSMYLCASRLDRWSNEQFFGPGTRLTVL.

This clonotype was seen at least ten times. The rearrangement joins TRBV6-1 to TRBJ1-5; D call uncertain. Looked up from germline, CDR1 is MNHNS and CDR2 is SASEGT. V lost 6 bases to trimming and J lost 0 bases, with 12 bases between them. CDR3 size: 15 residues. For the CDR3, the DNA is TGTGCCAGCAGGAGGAGGCATTATAGCAATCAGCCCCAGCATTTT. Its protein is CASRRRHYSNQPQHF.

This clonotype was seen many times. CDR3 region: CSARDRGVANEQFF. The DNA for the CDR3 is TGCAGTGCTAGAGATCGGGGGGTCGCCAATGAGCAGTTCTTC. The V gene is TRBV20-1, the J gene TRBJ2-1, with 7 nucleotides matching TRBD2. The V gene's germline CDR1 is DFQATT and CDR2 SNEGSKA (reference sequence). This CDR3 has 14 residues. V shed 0 bases, J shed 6 bases, and the junction held 5 bases outside the gene matches.

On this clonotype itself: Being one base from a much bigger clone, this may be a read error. The CDR3 protein is CARTLPGTSGRSSYEQYF. The CDR3 DNA follows: TGTGCCAGAACCCTACCCGGGACTAGCGGCCGAAGCTCCTACGAGCAGTACTTC. The gene calls are TRBV6-1 and TRBJ2-7; TRBD2 matches 11 bases. Unmatched junction bases numbered 16, after V lost 9 bases and J lost 0 bases. Germline V gives CDR1 MNHNS, CDR2 SASEGT. This CDR3 region has 18 residues.

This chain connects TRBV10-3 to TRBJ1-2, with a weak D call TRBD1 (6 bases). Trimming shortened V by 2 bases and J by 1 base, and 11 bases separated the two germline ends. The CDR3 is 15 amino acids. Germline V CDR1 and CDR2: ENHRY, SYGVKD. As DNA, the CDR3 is TGTGCCATCAGTGAGCAGGGGACCTTTAACTATGGCTACACCTTC. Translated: CAISEQGTFNYGYTF.